This TCR beta chain was observed in a study of post-analysis software for immune sequencing data. Whole-study context: Multiple sclerosis in the patients followed relapsing-remitting, secondary progressive and progressive-relapsing courses.

The CDR3 is 18 residues long. V trimming: 0 bases; J trimming: 4 bases; junction bases outside the gene matches: 4. The germline CDR1 and CDR2 sequences are LGHNA and YSLEER. In regard to this clonotype: Its specificity is unknown.

General study points: TRBV5-6, TRBV5-1 and TRBV20-1 were among roughly 5 TRBV segments more frequent in patients than controls.

TCR beta libraries were prepared from cDNA with unique molecular identifiers. MiXCR, run by TCRdb on the PCR reads, gives a single entry per CDR3 protein. The data hold 650,000 to 900,000 distinct CDR3 sequences, with under 60% observed a single time. The receptor's source is a girl between 5 and 17 years old with multiple sclerosis. Sequencing was performed on blood. The V call is TRBV4-3, the J call TRBJ2-3; the match to TRBD2 covers 16 bases. The CDR3 loop reads CASSQDGTSGRGSDTQYF. The CDR3 coding sequence is TGCGCCAGCAGCCAAGATGGGACTAGCGGGAGGGGTTCAGATACGCAGTATTTT.